The source of this TCR beta chain is a study of shared clonotypes between healthy human individuals. The overall study: The study enrolled a couple of women and a few men aged 18 to 49.

About this clone itself: As yet, its antigen is unknown.

Regarding the study as a whole: Sequencing depth was a factor that was expected to affect clonotype sharing among donors.

At the deep level, the assay was run. Clones were sequenced by immunoSEQ multiplex PCR, and TCRdb holds only the in-frame ones, with some missing. The sample includes approximately 480,000 clones, 60% to 80% of them seen just once. The study enrolled healthy HIV-negative adults without recent acute infections or vaccinations as donors. This CDR3 is built from 13 residues. The V gene lost 4 bases and the J gene lost 2 bases, with 5 bases spanning the gap. The germline V gene encodes CDR1 SEHNR and CDR2 FQNEAQ (reference sequence). The sample comprised PBMCs. V is TRBV7-9 and J is TRBJ2-2; unclear D gene. This TCR came from a woman between 35 and 50 years old in good health. Some clones in this sample may be carry-over from other donors' samples. In DNA, the CDR3 is TGTGCCAGCAGCTCGACAAACACCGGGGAGCTGTTTTTT. This gives the protein CASSSTNTGELFF.